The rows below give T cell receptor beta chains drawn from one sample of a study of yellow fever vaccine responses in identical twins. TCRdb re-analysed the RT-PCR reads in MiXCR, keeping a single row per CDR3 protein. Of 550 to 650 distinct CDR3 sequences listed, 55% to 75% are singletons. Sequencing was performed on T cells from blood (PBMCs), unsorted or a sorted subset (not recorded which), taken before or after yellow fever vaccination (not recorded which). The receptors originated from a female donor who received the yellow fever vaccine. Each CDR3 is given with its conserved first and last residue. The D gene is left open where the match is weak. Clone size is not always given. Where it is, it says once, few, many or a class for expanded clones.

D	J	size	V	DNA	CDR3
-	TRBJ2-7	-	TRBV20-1	TGCAGTGCTAGGAGACAAAGTAGACCCTACGAGCAGTACTTC	CSARRQSRPYEQYF
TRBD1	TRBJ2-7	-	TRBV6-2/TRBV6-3	TGTGCCAGCAGTTACCGGGACAGGGTCTACGAGCAGTACTTC	CASSYRDRVYEQYF
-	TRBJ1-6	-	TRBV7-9	TGTGCCAGCAGCGTAGGTGGGGCAGCACCCCTCCACTTT	CASSVGGAAPLHF
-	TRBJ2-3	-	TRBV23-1	TGCGCCAGCAGTCCCCACTGGATGGATACGCAGTATTTT	CASSPHWMDTQYF
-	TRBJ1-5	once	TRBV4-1	TGCGCCAGCAGCCACGACGACGGCCATCAGCCCCAGCATTTT	CASSHDDGHQPQHF
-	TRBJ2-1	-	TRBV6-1	TGTGCCAGCGGACGTTTGAGCTCCTACAATGAGCAGTTCTTC	CASGRLSSYNEQFF
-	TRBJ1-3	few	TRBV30	TGTGCCTGGAGTTTAGGAAACACCATATATTTT	CAWSLGNTIYF
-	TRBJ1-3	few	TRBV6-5	TGTGCCAGCAGTTACTCGAGGATGGGTGGGGAGGCTGGAAACACCATATATTTT	CASSYSRMGGEAGNTIYF
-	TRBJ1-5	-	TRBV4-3	TGCGCCAGCAGCGGCGACAGTGGCAATCAGCCCCAGCATTTT	CASSGDSGNQPQHF
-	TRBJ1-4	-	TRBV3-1	TGTGCCAGCAGCCAAGCCGGAAAACTGTTTTTT	CASSQAGKLFF
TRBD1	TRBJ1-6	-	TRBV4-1	TGCGCCAGCAGCTCCCGGGACAGGGGATCACCCCTCCACTTT	CASSSRDRGSPLHF
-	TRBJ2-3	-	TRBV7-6	TGTGCCAGCAGCTTAGTCGGGTCAGGGGATACGCAGTATTTT	CASSLVGSGDTQYF
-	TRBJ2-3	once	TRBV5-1	TGCGCCAGCAGTCAGGACGGATCTAGCACAGATACGCAGTATTTT	CASSQDGSSTDTQYF
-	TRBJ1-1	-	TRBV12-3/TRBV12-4	TGTGCCAGCAGTTTGGGGTTGAGAAACACTGAAGCTTTCTTT	CASSLGLRNTEAFF
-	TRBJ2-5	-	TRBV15	TGTGCCACCAGCAGCACTAAACCACGGACCCGCGAGACCCAGTACTTC	CATSSTKPRTRETQYF
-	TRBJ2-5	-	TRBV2	TGTGCCAGCAGTGCTGTTGTGCGGGAGACCCAGTACTTC	CASSAVVRETQYF
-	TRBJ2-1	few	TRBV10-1	TGCGCCAGCGCACCATCGGGGGCCGCCAGCTCCTACAATGAGCAGTTCTTC	CASAPSGAASSYNEQFF
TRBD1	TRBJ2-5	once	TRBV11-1	TGTGCCAGCAGCTTAGTTGGGACAGTACAAGAGACCCAGTACTTC	CASSLVGTVQETQYF
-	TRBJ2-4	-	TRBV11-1	TGTGCCAGCAGCTTCCGGGCTGGAGACATTCAGTACTTC	CASSFRAGDIQYF
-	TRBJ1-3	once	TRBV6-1	TGTGCCAGCAGACCGCAGAGCATCTCTGGAAACACCATATATTTT	CASRPQSISGNTIYF
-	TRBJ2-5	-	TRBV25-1	TGTGCCAGCAGTAATCCTTTGAGGGAGACCCAGTACTTC	CASSNPLRETQYF
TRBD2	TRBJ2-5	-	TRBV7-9	TGTGCCAGCAGCACAACCGGGACTAGCACCGAGACCCAGTACTTC	CASSTTGTSTETQYF
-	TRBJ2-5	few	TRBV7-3	TGTGCCAGCAGCCTAAGGCCCTCGGAGACCCAGTACTTC	CASSLRPSETQYF
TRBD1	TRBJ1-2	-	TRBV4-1	TGCGCCAGCAGCCAATCGGACCTGACAGGGCACTATGGCTACACCTTC	CASSQSDLTGHYGYTF
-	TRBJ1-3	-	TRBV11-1	TGTGCCAGCAGGCGTGGAGGGGAGACTGGAAACACCATATATTTT	CASRRGGETGNTIYF
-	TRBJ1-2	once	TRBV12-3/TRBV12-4	TGTGCCAGCAGTTCTAGTAAGAGCTATGGCTACACCTTC	CASSSSKSYGYTF
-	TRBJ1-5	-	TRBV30	TGTGCCTGGAGTCAGCAGGGAACCCAGCCCCAGCATTTT	CAWSQQGTQPQHF
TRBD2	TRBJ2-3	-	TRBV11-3	TGTGCCAGCGGAAGCGGGAGGTCAGATACGCAGTATTTT	CASGSGRSDTQYF
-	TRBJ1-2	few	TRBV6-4	TGTGCCAGCAGAGACCCAGGGATTTACTATGGCTACACCTTC	CASRDPGIYYGYTF
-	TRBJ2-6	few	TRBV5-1	TGCGCCAGCAGCTTAAGTCCACCGACTGGGGCCAACGTCCTGACTTTC	CASSLSPPTGANVLTF
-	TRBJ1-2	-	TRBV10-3	TGTGCCATCAGTGAGTCGAGCAGCCTTAACTATGGCTACACCTTC	CAISESSSLNYGYTF
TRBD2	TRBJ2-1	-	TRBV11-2	TGTGCCAGCAGCTACCCCGGGACTAGCGGCTACAATGAGCAGTTCTTC	CASSYPGTSGYNEQFF
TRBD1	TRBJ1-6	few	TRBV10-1	TGCGCCAGATCGGACAGGGGATATTCACCCCTCCACTTT	CARSDRGYSPLHF
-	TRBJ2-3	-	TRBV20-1	TGCAGTGCTAGAGGGCCAGGGGGCACAGATACGCAGTATTTT	CSARGPGGTDTQYF
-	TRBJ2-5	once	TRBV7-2	TGTGCCAGCAGCCTAAACGCACAGACTATTTTTGAGACCCAGTACTTC	CASSLNAQTIFETQYF